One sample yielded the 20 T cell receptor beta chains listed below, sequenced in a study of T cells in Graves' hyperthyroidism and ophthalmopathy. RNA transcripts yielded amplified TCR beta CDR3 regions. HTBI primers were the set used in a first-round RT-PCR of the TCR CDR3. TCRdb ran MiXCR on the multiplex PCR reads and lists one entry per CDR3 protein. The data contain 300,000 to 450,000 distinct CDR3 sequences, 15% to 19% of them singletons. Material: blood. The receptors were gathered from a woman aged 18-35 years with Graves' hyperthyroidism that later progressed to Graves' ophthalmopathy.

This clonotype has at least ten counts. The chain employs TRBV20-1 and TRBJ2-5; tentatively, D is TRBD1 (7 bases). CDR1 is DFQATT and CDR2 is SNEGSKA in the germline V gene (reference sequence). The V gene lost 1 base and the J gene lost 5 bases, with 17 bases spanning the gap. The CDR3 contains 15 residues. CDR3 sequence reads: CSARGRGQGDETQYF. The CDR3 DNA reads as TGCAGTGCTAGAGGGAGGGGGCAAGGTGATGAGACCCAGTACTTC.

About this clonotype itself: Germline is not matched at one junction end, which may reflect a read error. The CDR3 DNA reads as TGTGCCAGCAGCAGCAGGGTGGCATATCATTTT. Amino acids: CASSSRVAYHF. The chain recombines TRBV6-1 with TRBJ1-3; D might be TRBD1 (5 bases). CDR1 MNHNS and CDR2 SASEGT come from the germline V gene. CDR3 length: 11 residues.

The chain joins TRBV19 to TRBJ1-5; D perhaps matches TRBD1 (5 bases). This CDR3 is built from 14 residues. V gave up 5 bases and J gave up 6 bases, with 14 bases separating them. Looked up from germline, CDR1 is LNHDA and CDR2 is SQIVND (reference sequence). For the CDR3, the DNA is TGTGCCAGTAGTGGCGGACGGAGGGGTCAGCCCCAGCATTTT. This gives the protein CASSGGRRGQPQHF.

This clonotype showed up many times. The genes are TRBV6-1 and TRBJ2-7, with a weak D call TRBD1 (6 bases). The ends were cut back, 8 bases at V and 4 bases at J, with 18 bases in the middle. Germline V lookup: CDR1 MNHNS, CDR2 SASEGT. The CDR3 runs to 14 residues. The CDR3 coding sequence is TGTGCCAGCTGGCCCGGACAGCGGAGTTACGAGCAGTACTTC. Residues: CASWPGQRSYEQYF.

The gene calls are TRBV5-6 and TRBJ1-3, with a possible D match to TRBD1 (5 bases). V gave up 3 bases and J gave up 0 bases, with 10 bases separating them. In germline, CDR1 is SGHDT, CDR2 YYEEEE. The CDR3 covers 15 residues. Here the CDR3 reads CASSWGSYSGNTIYF. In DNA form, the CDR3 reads TGTGCCAGCAGCTGGGGGTCCTACTCTGGAAACACCATATATTTT.

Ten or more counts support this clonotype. The CDR3 bases are TGTGCCAGCAGCTTCGGGGGGCTAGCAGACATGAAAAAAGAGACCCAGTACTTC. Protein product: CASSFGGLADMKKETQYF. The chain couples TRBV7-9 to TRBJ2-5; possibly TRBD2 for D (7 bases). Germline CDR1 is SEHNR and CDR2 is FQNEAQ (reference sequence). There are 18 residues in the CDR3. The V end lost 3 bases, the J end lost 3 bases, and 23 bases lay between the germline ends.

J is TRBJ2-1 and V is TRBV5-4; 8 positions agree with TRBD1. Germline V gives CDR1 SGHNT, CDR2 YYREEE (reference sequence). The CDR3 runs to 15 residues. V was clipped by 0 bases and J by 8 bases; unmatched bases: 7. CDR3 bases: TGTGCCAGCAGCTTGGGGCAGGGGGCTGGGGATGAGCAGTTCTTC. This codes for CASSLGQGAGDEQFF.

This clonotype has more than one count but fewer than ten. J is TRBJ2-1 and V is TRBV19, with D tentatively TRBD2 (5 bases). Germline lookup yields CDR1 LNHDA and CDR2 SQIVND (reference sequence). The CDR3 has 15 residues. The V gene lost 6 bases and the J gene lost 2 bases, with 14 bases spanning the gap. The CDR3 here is CASRQSGTTYNEQFF. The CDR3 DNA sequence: TGTGCCAGTAGGCAATCGGGAACCACCTACAATGAGCAGTTCTTC.

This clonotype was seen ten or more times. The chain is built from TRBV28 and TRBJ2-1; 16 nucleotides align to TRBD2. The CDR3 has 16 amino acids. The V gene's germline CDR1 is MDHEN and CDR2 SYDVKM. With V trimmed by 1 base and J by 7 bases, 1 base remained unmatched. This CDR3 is CASSLLGLAGGNEQFF. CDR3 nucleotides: TGTGCCAGCAGTTTATTGGGACTAGCGGGGGGGAATGAGCAGTTCTTC.

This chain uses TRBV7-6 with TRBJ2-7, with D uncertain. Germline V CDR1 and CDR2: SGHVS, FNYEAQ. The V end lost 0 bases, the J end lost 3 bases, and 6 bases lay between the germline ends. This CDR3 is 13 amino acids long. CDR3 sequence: CASSLALGYEQYF. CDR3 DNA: TGTGCCAGCAGCTTAGCGCTAGGCTACGAGCAGTACTTC.

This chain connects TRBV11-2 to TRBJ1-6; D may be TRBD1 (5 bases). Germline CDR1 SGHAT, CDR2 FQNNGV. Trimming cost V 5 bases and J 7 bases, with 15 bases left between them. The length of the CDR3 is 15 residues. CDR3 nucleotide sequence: TGTGCCAGCAGCCGAGGGGTGTCGGAAAATTCACCCCTCCACTTT. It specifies CASSRGVSENSPLHF.

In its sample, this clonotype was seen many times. Here the CDR3 DNA reads TGTGCCATCAGTGGTCAAAGCCTAGCGGGAGGCGAGACCCAGTACTTC. It codes for CAISGQSLAGGETQYF. The gene calls are TRBV10-3 and TRBJ2-5, with TRBD2 identical over 11 bases. V shed 4 bases and J 5 bases; nucleotides not matched to a gene: 9. The CDR3 covers 16 residues. The germline V gene has CDR1 ENHRY and CDR2 SYGVKD.

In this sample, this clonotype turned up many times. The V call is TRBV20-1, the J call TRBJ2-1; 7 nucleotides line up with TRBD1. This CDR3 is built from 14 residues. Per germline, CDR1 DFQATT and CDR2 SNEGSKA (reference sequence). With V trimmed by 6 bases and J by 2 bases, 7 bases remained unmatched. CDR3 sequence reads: CSALDRFPYNEQFF. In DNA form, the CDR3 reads TGCAGTGCATTGGACAGGTTCCCCTACAATGAGCAGTTCTTC.

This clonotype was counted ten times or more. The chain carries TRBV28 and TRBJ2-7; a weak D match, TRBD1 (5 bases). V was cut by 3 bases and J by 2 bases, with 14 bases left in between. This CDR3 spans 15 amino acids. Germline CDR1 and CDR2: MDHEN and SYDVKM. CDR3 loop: CASSFGTGPAYEQYF. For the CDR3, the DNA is TGTGCCAGCAGTTTTGGAACAGGTCCAGCCTACGAGCAGTACTTC. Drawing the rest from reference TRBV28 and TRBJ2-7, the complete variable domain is DVKVTQSSRYLVKRTGEKVFLECVQDMDHENMFWYRQDPGLGLRLIYFSYDVKMKEKGDIPEGYSVSREKKERFSLILESASTNQTSMYLCASSFGTGPAYEQYFGPGTRLTVT.

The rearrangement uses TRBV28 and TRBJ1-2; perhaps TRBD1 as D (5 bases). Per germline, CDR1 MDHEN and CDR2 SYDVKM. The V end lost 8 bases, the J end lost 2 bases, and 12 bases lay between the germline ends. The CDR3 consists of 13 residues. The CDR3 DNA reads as TGTGCCAGCCCGGGGGAGATAAACTATGGCTACACCTTC. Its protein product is CASPGEINYGYTF.

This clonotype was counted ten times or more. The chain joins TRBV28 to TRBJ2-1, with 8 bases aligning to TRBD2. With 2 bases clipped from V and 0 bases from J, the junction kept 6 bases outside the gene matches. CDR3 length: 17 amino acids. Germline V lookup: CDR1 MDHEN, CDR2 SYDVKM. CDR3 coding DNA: TGTGCCAGCAGTTTAGGCCTAGCGGGTTTCTCCTACAATGAGCAGTTCTTC. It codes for CASSLGLAGFSYNEQFF.

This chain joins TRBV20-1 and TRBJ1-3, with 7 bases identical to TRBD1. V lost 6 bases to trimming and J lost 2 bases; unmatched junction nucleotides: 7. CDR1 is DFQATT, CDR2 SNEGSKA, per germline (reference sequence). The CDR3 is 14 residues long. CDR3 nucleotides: TGCAGTGCGTCAGATACAGGGGCTGGAAACACCATATATTTT. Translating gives CSASDTGAGNTIYF.

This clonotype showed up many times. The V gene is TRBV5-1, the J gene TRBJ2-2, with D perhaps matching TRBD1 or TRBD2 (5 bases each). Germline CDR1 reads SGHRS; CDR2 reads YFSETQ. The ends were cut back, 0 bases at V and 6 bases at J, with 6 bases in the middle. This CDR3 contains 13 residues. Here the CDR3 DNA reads TGCGCCAGCAGCTTGGTGGGGGCCGGGGAGCTGTTTTTT. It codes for CASSLVGAGELFF. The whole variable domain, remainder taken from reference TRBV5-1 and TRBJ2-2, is KAGVTQTPRYLIKTRGQQVTLSCSPISGHRSVSWYQQTPGQGLQFLFEYFSETQRNKGNFPGRFSGRQFSNSRSEMNVSTLELGDSALYLCASSLVGAGELFFGEGSRLTVL.

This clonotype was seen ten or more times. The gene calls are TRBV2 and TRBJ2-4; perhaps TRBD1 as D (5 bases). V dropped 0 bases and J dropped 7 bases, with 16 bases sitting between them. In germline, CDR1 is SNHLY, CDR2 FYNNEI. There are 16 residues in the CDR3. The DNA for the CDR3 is TGTGCCAGCAGTGAAGCGCTTCGGCAGCCAGGGAACATTCAGTACTTC. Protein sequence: CASSEALRQPGNIQYF.

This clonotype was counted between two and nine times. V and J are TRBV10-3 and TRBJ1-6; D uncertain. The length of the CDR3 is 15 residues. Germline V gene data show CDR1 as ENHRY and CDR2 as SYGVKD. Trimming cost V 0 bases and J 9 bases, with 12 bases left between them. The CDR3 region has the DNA TGTGCCATCAGTGAGTCGAAGGAGGTGTCTTCACCCCTCCACTTT. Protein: CAISESKEVSSPLHF.